These T cell receptor beta chains were read from a single sample in a study of control samples from healthy donors and cancer patients. The protocol was immunoSEQ multiplex PCR, while the TCRdb copy is restricted to in-frame clones and leaves out a portion. The sample has 80,000 to 100,000 clones, just over 85% seen once; the top ten hold 13% to 15%. The sequenced sample was blood. Receptors originate from a man aged 25 to 45 in good health. Each CDR3 is given with its conserved first and last residue. The order of the fields is J gene, V gene, D gene, clone size, CDR3 protein, CDR3 DNA. The D gene is left open where the match is weak. Not every row has a clone size; where given, it reads once, few, many or a size class.

TRBJ2-3 TRBV5-1 NA NA CASRDSDTQYF TGCGCCAGCAGGGATTCAGATACGCAGTATTTT
TRBJ2-5 TRBV2 TRBD2 NA CASSLSGGSETQYF TGTGCCAGCAGTTTGTCGGGAGGCTCAGAGACCCAGTACTTC
TRBJ2-1 TRBV30 TRBD2 NA CAWSPASGSHNEQFF TGTGCCTGGAGTCCCGCTAGCGGGAGCCACAATGAGCAGTTCTTC
TRBJ2-1 TRBV9 NA NA CASSVGGGPYNEQFF TGTGCCAGCAGCGTAGGGGGCGGGCCTTACAATGAGCAGTTCTTC
TRBJ2-2 TRBV5-6 TRBD2 NA CASSLSGGAGTGELFF TGTGCCAGCAGCCTGAGCGGGGGCGCTGGAACCGGGGAGCTGTTTTTT
TRBJ1-5 TRBV10-3 TRBD1 NA CAISAGQGGQPQHF TGTGCCATCAGTGCGGGACAGGGGGGTCAGCCCCAGCATTTT
TRBJ1-1 TRBV12-3/TRBV12-4 NA NA CASSFRAEAFF TGTGCCAGCAGTTTCAGGGCTGAAGCTTTCTTT
TRBJ2-7 TRBV24-1 TRBD1 NA CATNGEPGQGGVSYEQYF TGTGCCACCAACGGAGAACCGGGACAGGGAGGCGTGAGCTACGAGCAGTACTTC
TRBJ2-7 TRBV19 TRBD1 NA CASSKRQGESSYEQYF TGTGCCAGTAGCAAGAGGCAGGGGGAGTCCTCCTACGAGCAGTACTTC
TRBJ1-2 TRBV19 TRBD1 NA CASSDRGPKGYTF TGTGCCAGTAGTGACAGGGGGCCTAAGGGCTACACCTTC
TRBJ1-3 TRBV6-1 NA few CASSEGSSGNTIYF TGTGCCAGCAGTGAAGGGTCCTCTGGAAACACCATATATTTT
TRBJ2-7 TRBV15 NA NA CATSRNGIAYEQYF TGTGCCACCAGCAGGAACGGGATTGCCTACGAGCAGTACTTC
TRBJ2-7 TRBV7-2 TRBD2 NA CASSVTSGGTYEQYF TGTGCCAGCAGCGTAACTAGCGGGGGCACCTACGAGCAGTACTTC
TRBJ1-1 TRBV10-1 NA NA CASTPRNPDSRCGGTEAFF TGCGCCAGCACGCCCAGGAATCCAGACAGTCGTTGTGGAGGGACTGAAGCTTTCTTT
TRBJ2-5 TRBV5-4 NA once CASSLGPSDQETQYF TGTGCCAGCAGCCTTGGGCCTAGCGACCAAGAGACCCAGTACTTC
TRBJ2-7 TRBV6-2/TRBV6-3 NA NA CASSYGIGTYEQYF TGTGCCAGCAGTTACGGTATCGGGACCTACGAGCAGTACTTC
TRBJ2-7 TRBV30 TRBD1 NA CAWFNRGYEQYF TGTGCCTGGTTTAACAGGGGGTACGAGCAGTACTTC
TRBJ1-1 TRBV12-3/TRBV12-4 NA once CASSWWNTEAFF TGTGCCAGCAGTTGGTGGAACACTGAAGCTTTCTTT
TRBJ2-1 TRBV6-1 NA NA CASSELDGTYNEQFF TGTGCCAGCAGTGAATTGGATGGGACTTACAATGAGCAGTTCTTC
TRBJ2-3 TRBV2 TRBD2 NA CASSPGLAGGFTQYF TGTGCCAGCAGCCCGGGACTAGCGGGAGGGTTTACGCAGTATTTT
TRBJ2-2 TRBV7-9 TRBD1 NA CASSLTDRGPTGELFF TGTGCCAGCAGCTTAACGGACAGGGGGCCCACCGGGGAGCTGTTTTTT
TRBJ1-4 TRBV3-1/TRBV3-2 TRBD1 NA CASSQWDRPRNEKLFF TGTGCCAGCAGCCAATGGGACAGGCCCCGTAATGAAAAACTGTTTTTT
TRBJ1-1 TRBV12-5 NA few CASGLVLGRSTEAFF TGTGCTAGTGGTTTGGTACTAGGGAGGAGTACTGAAGCTTTCTTT
TRBJ2-7 TRBV18 TRBD2 NA CASSPGTSGTHEQYF TGTGCCAGCTCCCCTGGGACTAGCGGGACCCACGAGCAGTACTTC
TRBJ1-5 TRBV6-6 TRBD1 NA CASSYGNRGVNQPQHF TGTGCCAGCAGTTACGGGAACAGGGGTGTCAATCAGCCCCAGCATTTT
TRBJ2-7 TRBV27 TRBD1 NA CASSPWTGSRSYEQYF TGTGCCAGCAGTCCGTGGACAGGGAGCAGGTCCTACGAGCAGTACTTC
TRBJ2-1 TRBV30 NA few CAWSWGPNEQFF TGTGCCTGGAGTTGGGGACCGAATGAGCAGTTCTTC
TRBJ2-7 TRBV5-1 NA NA CASSLGINYEQYF TGCGCCAGCAGCTTGGGGATAAACTACGAGCAGTACTTC
TRBJ2-7 TRBV12-3/TRBV12-4 TRBD1 NA CASGQVYEQYF TGTGCCAGCGGACAGGTTTACGAGCAGTACTTC
TRBJ2-3 TRBV14 NA once CASSLYGSRTDTQYF TGTGCCAGCAGCCTATATGGCAGTCGCACAGATACGCAGTATTTT
TRBJ2-5 TRBV7-2 NA NA CASSLSVTGLQETQYF TGTGCCAGCAGCTTGTCCGTGACGGGTTTACAAGAGACCCAGTACTTC
TRBJ1-1 TRBV28 NA NA CASSLYKGLNTEAFF TGTGCCAGCAGTTTATACAAGGGACTGAACACTGAAGCTTTCTTT
TRBJ2-1 TRBV6-5 TRBD1 NA CASRRQGYEQFF TGTGCCAGCAGGAGACAGGGCTATGAGCAGTTCTTC
TRBJ1-4 TRBV3-1/TRBV3-2 NA NA CASSFRTGGNEKLFF TGTGCCAGCAGCTTCAGGACTGGGGGCAATGAAAAACTGTTTTTT
TRBJ2-7 TRBV9 NA NA CASSVSGDYEQYF TGTGCCAGCAGCGTATCAGGGGACTACGAGCAGTACTTC
TRBJ1-3 TRBV27 NA NA CASSLSRGSGNTIYF TGTGCCAGCAGTTTATCCAGGGGCTCTGGAAACACCATATATTTT
TRBJ1-5 TRBV6-1 NA NA CASSDWFLGQPQHF TGTGCCAGCAGTGATTGGTTTCTAGGTCAGCCCCAGCATTTT
TRBJ1-2 TRBV7-9 NA NA CASSLEGGRFDYGYTF TGTGCCAGCAGCTTAGAAGGGGGGCGCTTCGACTATGGCTACACCTTC
TRBJ2-7 TRBV2 TRBD1 few CASSAGTDSYEQYF TGTGCCAGCAGTGCCGGGACAGACTCCTACGAGCAGTACTTC
TRBJ2-1 TRBV10-2 NA once CASSESGIPNEQFF TGCGCCAGCAGTGAGTCTGGGATTCCCAACGAGCAGTTCTTC
TRBJ2-1 TRBV7-9 TRBD1 once CASSEFTGDEQFF TGTGCCAGCAGCGAATTTACAGGGGATGAGCAGTTCTTC
TRBJ2-7 TRBV5-1 TRBD2 once CASSYLTSGSEQYF TGCGCCAGCAGCTACCTGACTAGCGGGAGCGAGCAGTACTTC
TRBJ1-4 TRBV28 NA NA CASSYRQPQNEKLFF TGTGCCAGCAGTTATCGTCAGCCCCAAAATGAAAAACTGTTTTTT
TRBJ1-5 TRBV6-5 NA NA CASSSLARGGYPQHF TGTGCCAGCAGTAGTCTCGCCAGGGGAGGGTACCCCCAGCATTTT
TRBJ1-2 TRBV2 NA NA CASSERYAAVNYGYTF TGTGCCAGCAGTGAAAGATACGCAGCCGTCAACTATGGCTACACCTTC
TRBJ1-1 TRBV19 TRBD1 few CASSARTGSRGTEAFF TGTGCCAGTAGTGCGAGGACAGGGTCGAGGGGCACTGAAGCTTTCTTT